A selection of T cell receptor beta chains follows, all from one sample in a study of naive and memory T cell subsets. TCRdb re-called the UMI-ligation and nested PCR reads with MiXCR, one entry per CDR3 protein. Counted here are 140,000 to 150,000 distinct CDR3 sequences, approximately 15% occurring once; the ten biggest clones make up about 0.14%. The sample was naive CD4+ T cells from blood. These receptors were collected from a human donor in good health. CDR3s include the opening cysteine and the closing phenylalanine or tryptophan. The D gene is left open where the match is weak. Expanded clones get a size class; other rows say once, few or many, or leave the size out.

d_gene,v_gene,abundance,j_gene,CDR3aa,CDR3nt
TRBD1,TRBV7-6,few,TRBJ2-5,CASSTDRGGRETQYF,TGTGCCAGCAGCACGGACAGGGGAGGGCGAGAGACCCAGTACTTC
-,TRBV5-6,few,TRBJ1-5,CASSVYRAQPQHF,TGTGCCAGCAGCGTGTACAGGGCTCAGCCCCAGCATTTT
-,TRBV7-8,-,TRBJ2-2,CASSLQEGAGELFF,TGTGCCAGCAGCTTACAGGAAGGAGCCGGGGAGCTGTTTTTT
TRBD2,TRBV20-1,few,TRBJ2-5,CSAPTSGKDKTQYF,TGCAGTGCGCCGACTAGCGGGAAAGACAAGACCCAGTACTTC
TRBD2,TRBV18,-,TRBJ2-3,CASSLNSGLAGGQDTQYF,TGTGCCAGCTCACTAAACTCTGGACTAGCGGGAGGGCAAGATACGCAGTATTTT
-,TRBV12-3/TRBV12-4,-,TRBJ1-5,CASSAGTLNNQPQHF,TGTGCCAGCAGCGCCGGGACACTGAACAATCAGCCCCAGCATTTT
-,TRBV3-1,-,TRBJ2-2,CASSQDKGLTSFF,TGTGCCAGCAGCCAAGATAAGGGACTTACCTCTTTTTTT
-,TRBV27,few,TRBJ2-2,CASSPIQRVNTGELFF,TGTGCCAGCAGTCCCATCCAGCGGGTGAACACCGGGGAGCTGTTTTTT
TRBD1,TRBV28,few,TRBJ2-3,CASSLLPGGATDTQYF,TGTGCCAGCAGTTTGCTTCCAGGGGGAGCTACAGATACGCAGTATTTT
TRBD2,TRBV6-5,few,TRBJ2-3,CASSLSGGVTDTQYF,TGTGCCAGCAGTCTCAGCGGGGGGGTCACAGATACGCAGTATTTT
-,TRBV10-3,few,TRBJ1-5,CAISESGAGYSNQPQHF,TGTGCCATCAGTGAGTCTGGGGCAGGGTACAGCAATCAGCCCCAGCATTTT
TRBD1,TRBV6-1,few,TRBJ2-3,CASSSRDRPTDTQYF,TGTGCCAGCAGTAGCCGGGACAGGCCCACAGATACGCAGTATTTT
-,TRBV4-2,-,TRBJ2-1,CASPAVVDEQFF,TGTGCCAGCCCAGCGGTGGTCGATGAGCAGTTCTTC
TRBD1,TRBV29-1,few,TRBJ1-2,CSAAGTGDNYGYTF,TGCAGCGCAGCCGGGACAGGGGATAACTATGGCTACACCTTC
TRBD2,TRBV5-1,-,TRBJ2-1,CASSASGSYNEQFF,TGCGCCAGCAGCGCTAGCGGGAGTTACAATGAGCAGTTCTTC
-,TRBV27,-,TRBJ2-2,CASSLSARAGLSPGELFF,TGTGCCAGCAGTTTATCCGCCCGAGCAGGGCTGAGTCCCGGGGAGCTGTTTTTT
-,TRBV12-3/TRBV12-4,few,TRBJ2-6,CASSSGRNSGANVLTF,TGTGCCAGCAGTTCAGGGCGAAACTCTGGGGCCAACGTCCTGACTTTC
TRBD2,TRBV24-1,few,TRBJ2-3,CATSDLLTSGTSTDTQYF,TGTGCCACCAGTGATTTGCTGACTAGCGGGACTAGCACAGATACGCAGTATTTT
TRBD2,TRBV2,few,TRBJ2-1,CASRLTSYEQFF,TGTGCCAGCAGACTGACTAGCTATGAGCAGTTCTTC
TRBD1,TRBV10-3,-,TRBJ1-4,CAISESGPDRGSRNEKLFF,TGTGCCATCAGTGAGTCGGGCCCGGACAGGGGGTCTCGGAATGAAAAACTGTTTTTT
-,TRBV28,-,TRBJ1-1,CASSPPRGWAFF,TGTGCCAGCAGCCCCCCCCGGGGATGGGCTTTCTTT
TRBD2,TRBV7-2,-,TRBJ2-3,CASSSVIQREGTDTQYF,TGTGCCAGCAGCTCAGTCATCCAGCGGGAGGGCACAGATACGCAGTATTTT
TRBD2,TRBV28,-,TRBJ2-7,CASSPLAGHSYEQYF,TGTGCCAGCAGTCCTCTAGCGGGGCACTCCTACGAGCAGTACTTC
TRBD2,TRBV6-5,-,TRBJ2-5,CASSSAGAQHQETQYF,TGTGCCAGCAGTTCGGCGGGAGCCCAACATCAAGAGACCCAGTACTTC
-,TRBV5-1,few,TRBJ2-3,CASNRDTSTDTQYF,TGCGCCAGCAACCGGGACACGTCCACAGATACGCAGTATTTT
-,TRBV24-1,-,TRBJ2-3,CATSDPTVTDTQYF,TGTGCCACCAGTGACCCGACAGTCACAGATACGCAGTATTTT
-,TRBV3-1,-,TRBJ1-4,CASSPWTDPNEKLFF,TGTGCCAGCAGCCCGTGGACGGATCCTAATGAAAAACTGTTTTTT
TRBD2,TRBV5-1,few,TRBJ2-1,CASSPMWVSGAYNEQFF,TGCGCCAGCAGCCCCATGTGGGTTAGCGGGGCTTACAATGAGCAGTTCTTC
TRBD2,TRBV20-1,few,TRBJ2-5,CSARDEAGGETQYF,TGCAGTGCTAGAGATGAGGCGGGAGGAGAGACCCAGTACTTC
-,TRBV2,-,TRBJ2-2,CASGLGRGRSGELFF,TGTGCCAGCGGGTTGGGACGGGGTCGCTCCGGGGAGCTGTTTTTT
-,TRBV5-1,-,TRBJ2-3,CASSSQDESTDTQYF,TGCGCCAGCAGCTCCCAGGACGAGAGCACAGATACGCAGTATTTT
TRBD2,TRBV10-3,few,TRBJ2-7,CAISLRDSGRPSYEQYF,TGTGCCATCAGTCTGCGGGATAGCGGGCGACCTTCCTACGAGCAGTACTTC
-,TRBV7-9,many,TRBJ2-7,CASSFNRDLHEQYF,TGTGCCAGCAGCTTTAACCGGGACCTCCACGAGCAGTACTTC
-,TRBV7-8,-,TRBJ1-1,CASSLDVFSGGTEAFF,TGTGCCAGCAGCTTAGATGTCTTCTCGGGGGGCACTGAAGCTTTCTTT
TRBD2,TRBV5-6,few,TRBJ2-5,CASSHLGLAKQETQYF,TGTGCCAGCAGCCACTTGGGACTAGCGAAACAAGAGACCCAGTACTTC
-,TRBV7-9,few,TRBJ2-5,CASSSKRRYGVLETQYF,TGTGCCAGCAGCTCGAAAAGGCGATACGGAGTTTTAGAGACCCAGTACTTC
-,TRBV27,-,TRBJ1-3,CASSFPPVAGSSGNTIYF,TGTGCCAGCAGTTTCCCTCCGGTGGCTGGATCGTCTGGAAACACCATATATTTT
-,TRBV12-3/TRBV12-4,few,TRBJ2-3,CASNPLGGDPQYF,TGTGCCAGCAACCCGCTGGGGGGAGATCCGCAGTATTTT
-,TRBV9,few,TRBJ2-3,CASLVEGTDTQYF,TGTGCCAGCCTAGTCGAAGGGACAGATACGCAGTATTTT
-,TRBV9,few,TRBJ1-5,CASGEIGSQPQHF,TGTGCCAGCGGAGAGATCGGTAGTCAGCCCCAGCATTTT
-,TRBV5-4,few,TRBJ2-1,CASSAFYNEQFF,TGTGCCAGCAGCGCGTTTTACAATGAGCAGTTCTTC
TRBD2,TRBV28,few,TRBJ2-1,CASRPGTSGSNEQFF,TGTGCCAGCAGGCCTGGGACTAGCGGGAGCAATGAGCAGTTCTTC
TRBD1,TRBV27,few,TRBJ2-5,CASSITGGQETQYF,TGTGCCAGCAGTATAACAGGGGGGCAAGAGACCCAGTACTTC
TRBD2,TRBV29-1,many,TRBJ2-2,CSVEASGRTGELFF,TGCAGCGTTGAGGCTAGCGGGAGGACCGGGGAGCTGTTTTTT